Here is one T cell receptor beta chain with its context. Trimming cost V 4 bases and J 6 bases; bases outside gene matches: 16. CDR1 MGHRA and CDR2 YSYEKL come from the germline V gene. The CDR3 runs to 20 residues. This sample was included in a study of T cell responses to AZD1222 COVID-19 vaccine. Profiling relied on immunoSEQ multiplex PCR, and the TCRdb table lists in-frame clones only, not all of them. In the table there are some 150,000 clones, about 92% of which are singletons. Here the sequenced sample was peripheral blood, taken on day 0 of AZD1222 vaccination. The receptor's source is an adult in good health. The chain couples TRBV4-1 to TRBJ2-2; 14 nucleotides line up with TRBD2. The CDR3 DNA is TGCGCCAGCAGCCCGGGACCGGGACTAGCGGGAGAAGGTGGGGCCGGGGAGCTGTTTTTT. This codes for CASSPGPGLAGEGGAGELFF.